This T cell receptor (beta chain) was retrieved from a study of cytomegalovirus exposure and HLA in healthy donors. Note on this clone: What it binds is unknown.

The study ran its PCR with 60 Vbeta and 13 Jbeta primers. The table came from immunoSEQ multiplex PCR; TCRdb's copy has only in-frame clones and leaves some out. The profile shows some 160,000 clones, roughly 77% of them singletons. The donors, nominally healthy at sampling, likely had unrecorded immune exposures. Study findings and constraints: When analyzed later, the rates of TCR association showed variation by HLA locus, with DRB1 the most and HLA-C the fewest.

CDR1 is LNHDA, CDR2 SQIVND, per germline (reference sequence). CDR3 length equals 14 residues. Deletions cut 0 bases from V and 7 bases from J, with 12 bases between. This TCR was sampled from a man aged 45-65 years in good health and CMV-seropositive. The chain has TRBV19 and TRBJ1-2, with D perhaps TRBD1 (5 bases). The source material was PBMCs. The CDR3 sequence is CASSIEEGSLGYTF. CDR3 in DNA: TGTGCCAGTAGTATAGAGGAGGGGTCGCTTGGCTACACCTTC.